These 25 T cell receptor beta chains were sequenced from one sample in a study of spatial heterogeneity in lung cancer. These receptors' targets are unknown. Study results and limitations: In tumors, expanded intratumoral alpha and beta TCR counts tracked mutation counts.

This sample's time point: sample taken at primary tumor resection. TCRdb reprocessed the 5' RACE reads via MiXCR and lists one record per CDR3 protein. Of about 12,000 distinct CDR3 sequences in the sample, 4% to 5.5% are singletons; the top ten hold approximately 26%. The sample was lung tumor tissue, taken at surgery. All receptors derive from a male donor with early-stage non-small cell lung cancer.

This clonotype was seen repeatedly, ten times or more. Found in a library prepared for alpha chains, this beta chain is an off-target read, and its abundance has little meaning. The chain employs TRBV4-2 and TRBJ2-1; 7 bases agree with TRBD2. There are 15 residues in the CDR3. Per the germline V gene, CDR1 is LGHNA and CDR2 is YNFKEQ. V dropped 5 bases and J dropped 2; count of bases not matched to a gene: 6. CDR3 DNA: TGTGCCAGCAGCTCCCGGGACTACCCCTACAATGAGCAGTTCTTC. Its translation is CASSSRDYPYNEQFF.

This clonotype was counted ten times or more. This beta chain appears as a stray read in a library generated for alpha chains; its size is not informative. The V call is TRBV11-3, the J call TRBJ2-4, with D perhaps TRBD1 or TRBD2 (5 bases each). Germline lookup yields CDR1 SGHNT and CDR2 YENEEA. Between the trimmed V and J ends, which lost 1 base and 3 bases, there was a span of 13 bases. CDR3 size: 16 residues. CDR3 amino acids: CASSLGGDGGKNIQYF. DNA for the CDR3: TGTGCCAGCAGCTTAGGAGGGGATGGGGGCAAAAACATTCAGTACTTC.

This clonotype showed up many times. This beta chain came through as a stray read in a library set up for alpha chains, and its size says little. This chain connects TRBV3-1 to TRBJ1-5; D not certain. CDR1 and CDR2 from the germline V gene are LGHDT and YNNKEL (reference sequence). V was clipped by 1 base and J by 2 bases, with 12 bases between them. CDR3 length: 16 amino acids. The CDR3 spells CASSQGRGYGNQPQHF. In DNA, the CDR3 is TGTGCCAGCAGCCAAGGTCGAGGTTACGGCAATCAGCCCCAGCATTTT.

On this clonotype itself: This beta chain appears as a stray read in a library generated for alpha chains; its size is not informative. The chain couples TRBV20-1 to TRBJ1-2; D remains ambiguous. Germline values: CDR1 DFQATT, CDR2 SNEGSKA (reference sequence). The CDR3 has 11 residues. V was shortened by 7 bases and J by 2 bases, with 8 bases between the two germline ends. The CDR3 spells CSVDGNYGYTF. In DNA form, the CDR3 reads TGCAGTGTGGACGGGAACTATGGCTACACCTTC.

This clonotype was counted ten times or more. With the library built for alpha chains, this beta chain is off target and its frequency is not meaningful. The V gene is TRBV11-3, the J gene TRBJ2-2; possible D gene TRBD2, 6 bases. CDR1 is SGHNT and CDR2 is YENEEA in the germline V gene. The CDR3 has 14 residues. Trimming pared 5 bases from V and 5 bases from J, leaving 12 bases between. The CDR3 loop is CASSPVAGTGELFF. CDR3 in DNA: TGTGCCAGCAGCCCCGTGGCGGGAACCGGGGAGCTGTTTTTT.

Worth noting for this clonotype: Being off target in a library aimed at alpha chains, this beta chain has a size of little meaning. The chain recombines TRBV10-2 with TRBJ2-7, with 12 nucleotides matching TRBD2. CDR1 is WSHSY and CDR2 is SAAADI in the germline V gene. CDR3 length: 16 residues. The J segment lost 3 bases and the V segment lost 3 bases, leaving 6 bases of the junction unmatched. CDR3 protein: CASSELAGGYYYEQYF. In DNA, the CDR3 is TGCGCCAGCAGTGAACTAGCGGGGGGCTATTACTACGAGCAGTACTTC.

This clonotype was seen ten or more times. In a library made to pick up alpha chains, this beta chain is a stray read with a size that means little. The rearrangement joins TRBV5-4 to TRBJ2-3; no reliable D call. The germline V gene encodes CDR1 SGHNT and CDR2 YYREEE (reference sequence). The CDR3 has 15 residues. Trimming left V 0 bases short and J 11 bases short, with 19 bases between. The CDR3 sequence: CASSLDRSTTDGQYF. The CDR3 DNA sequence: TGTGCCAGCAGCTTGGACCGATCAACCACAGATGGGCAGTATTTT.

For this clonotype: This may stem from a read error, because a much larger clone lies one nucleotide away. As an off-target read in a library built for alpha chains, this beta chain has a frequency of little significance. The V gene is TRBV27, the J gene TRBJ1-1; D is unclear. The V and J ends lost 2 bases and 0 bases respectively, with 10 bases between them. The CDR3 extends over 15 amino acids. Germline V CDR1 and CDR2: MNHEY, SMNVEV (reference sequence). The CDR3: CASSLRGRLNTEAFF. The CDR3 region has the DNA TGTGCCAGCAGTTTACGCGGGAGGTTGAACACTGAAGCTTTCTTT.

This clonotype was counted many times. In a library made to pick up alpha chains, this beta chain is a stray read with a size that means little. The V and J genes are TRBV9 and TRBJ2-4; 8 bases fit TRBD2. V was clipped by 7 bases and J by 8 bases; unmatched bases: 11. This CDR3 has 14 amino acids. In germline, CDR1 is SGDLS, CDR2 YYNGEE. DNA for the CDR3: TGTGCCAGCTCCTCCGGCCGGGGGGGTGACATTCAGTACTTC. It codes for CASSSGRGGDIQYF.

This clonotype was counted only a few times. Germline and junction disagree at one end, which may indicate a read error. The library was prepared for alpha chains; this beta chain is a stray read, so its frequency means little. The chain joins TRBV6-1 to TRBJ1-1; D is uncertain. CDR1 and CDR2 (germline): MNHNS, SASEGT. This CDR3 has 14 residues. CDR3 bases: TGTGTCAGCAGTGACTTCGGCAGTACGCTTGAAGCTTTCTTT. The encoded protein is CVSSDFGSTLEAFF.

Details on this clonotype: The library was built for alpha chains, so this beta chain is an off-target read and its size means little. The chain uses TRBV12-3 or TRBV12-4 and TRBJ1-6; 8 bases fit TRBD1. This CDR3 comprises 15 residues. After removal of 3 bases from V and 7 bases from J, the junction contained 5 bases not matched to a gene. The CDR3: CASSLQGAGNSPLHF. CDR3 sequence (DNA): TGTGCCAGCAGTTTGCAGGGGGCGGGAAATTCACCCCTCCACTTT.

This clonotype showed up many times. This beta chain turned up in a library designed for alpha chains; as an off-target read, its abundance says little. V usage is TRBV4-1 and J usage is TRBJ1-5; 12 bases agree with TRBD1. CDR1 and CDR2 (germline): MGHRA, YSYEKL. The CDR3 consists of 16 residues. Unmatched junction bases numbered 3, after V lost 3 bases and J lost 3 bases. CDR3: CASSQGQGANNQPQHF. DNA for the CDR3: TGCGCCAGCAGCCAGGGACAGGGGGCTAACAATCAGCCCCAGCATTTT.

At least ten counts were recorded for this clonotype. In a library made to pick up alpha chains, this beta chain is a stray read with a size that means little. The chain has TRBV7-2 and TRBJ1-6, with a possible D match to TRBD1 (5 bases). The germline V gene encodes CDR1 SGHTA and CDR2 FQGNSA. Deletions cut 5 bases from V and 7 bases from J, with 15 bases between. The CDR3 has 15 residues. CDR3 in amino acids: CASSQMGVGNSPLHF. DNA of the CDR3: TGTGCCAGCAGCCAAATGGGGGTCGGAAATTCACCCCTCCACTTT. Full variable domain (missing parts from reference TRBV7-2 and TRBJ1-6): GAGVSQSPSNKVTEKGKDVELRCDPISGHTALYWYRQSLGQGLEFLIYFQGNSAPDKSGLPSDRFSAERTGGSVSTLTIQRTQQEDSAVYLCASSQMGVGNSPLHFGNGTRLTVT.

To note about this clonotype: This beta chain came through as a stray read in a library set up for alpha chains, and its size says little. The genes are TRBV7-8 and TRBJ1-5; D is undetermined. Germline V gene lookup returns CDR1 SGHVS and CDR2 FQNEAQ. This CDR3 is built from 15 residues. V was clipped by 2 bases and J by 0 bases, with 8 bases between them. The CDR3 loop reads CASSLRAHSNQPQHF. CDR3 DNA sequence: TGTGCCAGCAGCTTAAGGGCCCATAGCAATCAGCCCCAGCATTTT.

This clonotype is classed as medium-sized. For a library built for alpha chains, this beta chain is a stray read; little rests on its size. The chain uses TRBV7-2 and TRBJ1-1; 9 bases are a match to TRBD1. The CDR3 has 16 residues. J gave up 0 bases and V 8 bases, and 10 bases lay outside the gene matches. Germline assignment: CDR1 SGHTA and CDR2 FQGNSA. The CDR3 DNA sequence: TGTGCCAGCTGCCTACAGGGGGCTTTCTTGAACACTGAAGCTTTCTTT. It encodes CASCLQGAFLNTEAFF.

The table lists this clonotype with many counts. This beta chain turned up in a library designed for alpha chains; as an off-target read, its abundance says little. V usage is TRBV5-1 and J usage is TRBJ2-7; perhaps D is TRBD1 or TRBD2 (5 bases each). Looked up from germline, CDR1 is SGHRS and CDR2 is YFSETQ. Trimming stripped 0 bases from V and 0 bases from J, with 10 bases between. The CDR3 has 15 residues. CDR3 sequence: CASSLGGTDSYEQYF. DNA for the CDR3: TGCGCCAGCAGCTTGGGGGGGACGGACTCCTACGAGCAGTACTTC.

Concerning this clonotype itself: This beta chain was picked up by a library intended for alpha chains and is off target, so its count carries little meaning. The J gene is TRBJ1-2, the V gene TRBV7-2; 8 bases are a match to TRBD1. J gave up 4 bases and V 7 bases, and 8 bases lay outside the gene matches. The CDR3 totals 14 residues. The V gene's germline CDR1 is SGHTA and CDR2 FQGNSA. The chain's CDR3 is CASNRQGHRYGYTF. DNA of the CDR3: TGTGCCAGCAACCGACAGGGGCACCGCTATGGCTACACCTTC. Based on the CDR3 plus reference TRBV7-2 and TRBJ1-2, the full variable domain is GAGVSQSPSNKVTEKGKDVELRCDPISGHTALYWYRQSLGQGLEFLIYFQGNSAPDKSGLPSDRFSAERTGGSVSTLTIQRTQQEDSAVYLCASNRQGHRYGYTFGSGTRLTVV.

This clonotype ranks as medium-sized. Because this beta chain is a stray read in a library intended to capture alpha chains, its abundance should not be given much weight. The genes are TRBV12-3 or TRBV12-4 and TRBJ1-6; 7 bases line up with TRBD1. The CDR3 is 16 amino acids. Trimming removed 5 bases from V and 1 base from J; junction bases left unmatched: 5. The CDR3: CASSPDRASYNSPLHF. The CDR3 DNA reads as TGTGCCAGCAGTCCTGACAGGGCGTCCTATAATTCACCCCTCCACTTT.

This clonotype was observed at least ten times. The library was prepared for alpha chains; this beta chain is a stray read, so its frequency means little. V is TRBV20-1 and J is TRBJ2-7; 10 nucleotides align to TRBD1. Germline V gene lookup returns CDR1 DFQATT and CDR2 SNEGSKA (reference sequence). V gave up 6 bases and J gave up 3 bases; unmatched junction bases: 8. This CDR3 is built from 14 residues. The CDR3 sequence: CSARAGQGYYEQYF. The CDR3 nucleotides are TGCAGTGCCCGGGCGGGACAGGGGTACTACGAGCAGTACTTC.

This clonotype showed up many times. The library was designed around alpha chains, so this beta chain is a stray read whose abundance carries little weight. This chain uses TRBV11-2 with TRBJ2-7; TRBD1 is a possible D gene (6 bases). In germline, CDR1 is SGHAT, CDR2 FQNNGV. Trimming took 5 bases from V and 3 from J, leaving 23 bases between them. The CDR3 is made up of 17 amino acids. The DNA of the CDR3 is TGTGCCAGCAGCACATTACCGGGACAATCCTCAAACTACGAGCAGTACTTC. Its protein is CASSTLPGQSSNYEQYF.

This clonotype occurred many times. Because this beta chain is a stray read in a library intended to capture alpha chains, its abundance should not be given much weight. The chain is built from TRBV12-3 or TRBV12-4 and TRBJ2-7; no clear D gene. The CDR3 sequence is 15 residues long. V shed 5 bases and J shed 0 bases, with 14 bases lying between them. CDR3 sequence reads: CASSAARQASYEQYF. CDR3 sequence (DNA): TGTGCCAGCAGTGCGGCGAGGCAGGCCTCCTACGAGCAGTACTTC.

The sample holds many counts of this clonotype. Because this beta chain is a stray read in a library intended to capture alpha chains, its abundance should not be given much weight. The chain links TRBV18 to TRBJ2-3, with D perhaps TRBD1 (6 bases). V was shortened by 4 bases and J by 6 bases, with 14 bases between the two germline ends. Germline CDR1 is KGHSH and CDR2 is LQKENI. The CDR3 consists of 14 residues. The DNA for the CDR3 is TGTGCCAGCTCACTCTCTTCACAGGGCGATACGCAGTATTTT. Translation: CASSLSSQGDTQYF.

Ten or more counts support this clonotype. As an off-target read in a library built for alpha chains, this beta chain has a frequency of little significance. The chain has TRBV13 and TRBJ2-5; D uncertain. V lost 4 bases and J 5 bases, leaving 14 bases between the germline ends. CDR1 is PRHDT, CDR2 FYEKMQ, per germline (reference sequence). The CDR3 loop spans 14 amino acids. The chain's CDR3 is CASSSTGSPETQYF. The CDR3 nucleotides read TGTGCCAGCAGCTCAACCGGGTCGCCGGAGACCCAGTACTTC.

This clonotype was seen at least ten times. This beta chain is an off-target read within a library intended for alpha chains, so its frequency means little. The chain carries TRBV27 and TRBJ1-1, with TRBD1 identical over 9 bases. The CDR3 loop spans 17 amino acids. J was trimmed by 4 bases and V by 0 bases; bases with no gene match: 9. The germline V gene encodes CDR1 MNHEY and CDR2 SMNVEV (reference sequence). CDR3 loop: CASSLSGGTGGITEAFF. The CDR3 nucleotides read TGTGCCAGCAGTTTATCGGGGGGAACAGGGGGCATCACTGAAGCTTTCTTT.

In its sample, this clonotype was seen many times. Little can be read into the size of this beta chain, an off-target read in a library designed for alpha chains. V is TRBV20-1 and J is TRBJ1-4; TRBD1 matches 8 bases. V shed 0 bases, J shed 7 bases, and the junction held 7 bases outside the gene matches. The CDR3 is 15 residues long. CDR1 DFQATT and CDR2 SNEGSKA come from the germline V gene (reference sequence). The CDR3: CSARDRGQASEKLFF. CDR3 in DNA: TGCAGTGCTAGAGATCGGGGACAGGCATCTGAAAAACTGTTTTTT.